The clone carrying this T cell receptor (beta chain) was detected only a few times. Its antigen remains unidentified. TCRdb itself ran the 5' RACE reads through MiXCR, one entry per CDR3 protein. In the table there are over 120,000 distinct CDR3 sequences, roughly 6.2% of which are singletons. This CDR3 is built from 15 residues. Germline V CDR1 and CDR2: SGHTA, FQGNSA. V shed 2 bases, J shed 3 bases, and the junction held 4 bases outside the gene matches. These data belong to a study of T-cell memory formation after mild COVID-19. General study findings and limits: Of the contracting clones, CD4+ ones lay mainly in CM and EM, and CD8+ ones in EMRA. Day 15 to 85 contracting clones showed balanced CD4/CD8; later expanders leaned CD4+. SARS-CoV-2 specificity was not confirmed for second-wave clones peaking on day 37. Prior to infection, memory already included some responding clones, suggesting cross-reactive memory joined.

The sample comprised PBMCs or a T cell subset sorted from them (not recorded which). The chain carries TRBV7-2 and TRBJ1-3, with 7 bases aligning to TRBD1. The receptor comes from an adult woman who had mild COVID-19 (a few samples of this study predate the infection). Cell type and time point are not known. The CDR3 loop reads CASSLPRGYGNTIYF. Written as DNA, the CDR3 is TGTGCCAGCAGCTTACCCAGGGGGTATGGAAACACCATATATTTT.